These 5 T cell receptor beta chains were all obtained from the same sample, sequenced in a study of cytomegalovirus exposure and HLA in healthy donors. 13 Jbeta primers and 60 Vbeta primers were used for the PCR. The data were produced by immunoSEQ multiplex PCR, yet TCRdb's version contains in-frame clones alone and is incomplete. The table lists 200,000 to 250,000 clones. Sequencing used PBMCs. The receptors derive from a girl aged 2-10 years in good health and CMV-seropositive.

The chain has TRBV29-1 and TRBJ2-7; possibly TRBD2 for D (6 bases). The CDR3 extends over 16 amino acids. Germline loops: CDR1 SQVTM, CDR2 ANQGSEA. The V and J ends lost 4 bases and 7 bases respectively, with 26 bases between them. The CDR3 bases are TGCAGCGTTGTGGGGGGACCCCAATATACTTGGGGTGAGCAGTACTTC. It translates to CSVVGGPQYTWGEQYF.

The CDR3 coding sequence is TGTGCCAGCAGTGACGGGACCTACGAGCAGTACTTC. Translating it yields CASSDGTYEQYF. This chain connects TRBV6-1 to TRBJ2-7; possible D gene TRBD2, 5 bases. The CDR3 sequence is 12 residues long. V shed 3 bases and J shed 2 bases, with 5 bases lying between them. The V gene's germline CDR1 is MNHNS and CDR2 SASEGT.

Points on this clone: A junction boundary mismatches the germline segment, possibly from a read error. The rearrangement links TRBV28 to TRBJ1-2; no clear D. The CDR3 runs to 13 residues. CDR1 is MDHEN and CDR2 is SYDVKM in the germline V gene. The CDR3 here is CASGFLQKYGYTF. CDR3 DNA: TGTGCCAGCGGTTTTTTACAGAAATATGGCTACACCTTC.

The J gene is TRBJ1-2, the V gene TRBV5-6, with D perhaps TRBD1 (6 bases). The CDR3 runs 19 residues. V dropped 2 bases and J dropped 2 bases, with 25 bases sitting between them. Germline-derived CDR1 and CDR2 are SGHDT and YYEEEE. The CDR3 loop reads CASSLVNRAWDLLNYGYTF. The CDR3 nucleotides are TGTGCCAGCAGCTTAGTAAACAGGGCCTGGGACCTCCTAAACTATGGCTACACCTTC.

The chain carries TRBV27 and TRBJ2-2; D not certain. CDR3 length: 12 residues. V dropped 7 bases and J dropped 8 bases, with 11 bases sitting between them. The germline CDR1 and CDR2 sequences are MNHEY and SMNVEV (reference sequence). The CDR3 nucleotides read TGTGCCAGCATGAACCGAGGAGGGGAGCTGTTTTTT. Translating gives CASMNRGGELFF.